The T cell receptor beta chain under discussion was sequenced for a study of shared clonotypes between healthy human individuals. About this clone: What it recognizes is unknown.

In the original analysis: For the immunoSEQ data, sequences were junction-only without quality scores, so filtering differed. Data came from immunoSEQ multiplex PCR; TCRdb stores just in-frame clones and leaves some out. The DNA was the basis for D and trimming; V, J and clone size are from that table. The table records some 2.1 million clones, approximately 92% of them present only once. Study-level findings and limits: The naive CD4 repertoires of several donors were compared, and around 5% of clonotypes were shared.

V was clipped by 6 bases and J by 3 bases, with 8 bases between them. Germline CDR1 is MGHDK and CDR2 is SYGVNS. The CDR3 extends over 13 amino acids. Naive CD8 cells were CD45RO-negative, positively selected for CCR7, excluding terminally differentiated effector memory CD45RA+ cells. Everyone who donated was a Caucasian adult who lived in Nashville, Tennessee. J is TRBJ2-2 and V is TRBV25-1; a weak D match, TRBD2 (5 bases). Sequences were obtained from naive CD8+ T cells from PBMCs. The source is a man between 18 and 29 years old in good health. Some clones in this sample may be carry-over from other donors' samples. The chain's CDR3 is CASSERDTGELFF. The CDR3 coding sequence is TGTGCCAGCAGCGAGAGGGACACCGGGGAGCTGTTTTTT.